This T cell receptor beta chain was recorded in a study of vaccination and CD4 T cells after COVID-19. About the research overall: Cultures designated as controls were supplied with a CEFX pool, an HIV-1 Nef pool, or no peptide.

Germline CDR1 is DFQATT and CDR2 is SNEGSKA (reference sequence). This CDR3 has 13 amino acids. The V and J ends lost 5 bases and 1 base, in that order; junction bases with no gene match: 2. Treatment given: roughly ten-day PBMC culture with coronavirus spike peptide pools or control peptides (ViraFEST assay). Points on this clonotype: Its antigen is unidentified.

Sequencing of cultured CD4+ T cell DNA used the Oncomine TCR Beta short-read assay. TCRdb re-derived calls from the PCR reads in MiXCR, one entry per CDR3 protein. The data contain some 15,000 distinct CDR3 sequences, around 48% of them seen just once; the ten biggest clones take up about 14%. Sequencing was done on a sample of CD4+ T cells from blood, cultured in vitro. The sequence was collected from a human donor who had recovered from COVID-19. The chain carries TRBV20-1 and TRBJ2-7; 10 nucleotides agree with TRBD2. The DNA for the CDR3 is TGCAGTGCTGTTAGCGGGAGGTCCTACGAGCAGTACTTC. Its translation is CSAVSGRSYEQYF.